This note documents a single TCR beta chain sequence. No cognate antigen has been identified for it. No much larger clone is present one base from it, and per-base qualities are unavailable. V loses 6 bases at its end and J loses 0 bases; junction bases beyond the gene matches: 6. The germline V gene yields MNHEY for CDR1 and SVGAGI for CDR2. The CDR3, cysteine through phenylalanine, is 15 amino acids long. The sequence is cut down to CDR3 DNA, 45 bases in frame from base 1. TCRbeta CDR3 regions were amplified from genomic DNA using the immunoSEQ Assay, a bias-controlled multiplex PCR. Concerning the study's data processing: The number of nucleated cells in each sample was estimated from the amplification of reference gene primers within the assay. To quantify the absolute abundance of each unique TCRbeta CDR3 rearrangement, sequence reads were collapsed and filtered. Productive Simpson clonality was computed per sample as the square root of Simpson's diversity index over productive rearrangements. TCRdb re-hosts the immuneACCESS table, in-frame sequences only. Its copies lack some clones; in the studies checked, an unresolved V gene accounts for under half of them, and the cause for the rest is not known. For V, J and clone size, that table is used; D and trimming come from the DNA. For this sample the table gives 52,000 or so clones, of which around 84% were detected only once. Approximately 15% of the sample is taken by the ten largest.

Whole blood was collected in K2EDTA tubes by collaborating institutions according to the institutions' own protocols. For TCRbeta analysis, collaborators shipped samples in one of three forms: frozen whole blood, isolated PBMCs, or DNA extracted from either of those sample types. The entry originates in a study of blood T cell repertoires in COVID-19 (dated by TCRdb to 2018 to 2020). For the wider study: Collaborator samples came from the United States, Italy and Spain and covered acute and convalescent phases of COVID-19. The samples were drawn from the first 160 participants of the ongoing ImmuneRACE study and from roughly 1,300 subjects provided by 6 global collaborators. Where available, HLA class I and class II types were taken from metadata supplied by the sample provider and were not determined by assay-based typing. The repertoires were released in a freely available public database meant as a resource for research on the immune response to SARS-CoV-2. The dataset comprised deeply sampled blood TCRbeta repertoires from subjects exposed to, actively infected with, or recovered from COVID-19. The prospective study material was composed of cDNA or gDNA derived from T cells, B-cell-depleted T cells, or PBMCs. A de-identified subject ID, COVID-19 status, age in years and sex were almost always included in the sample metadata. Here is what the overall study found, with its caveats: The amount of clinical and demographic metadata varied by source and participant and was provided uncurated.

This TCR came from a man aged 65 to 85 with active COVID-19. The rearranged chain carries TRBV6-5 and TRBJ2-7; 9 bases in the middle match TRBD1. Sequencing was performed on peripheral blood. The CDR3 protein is CASRAGTGSSYEQYF. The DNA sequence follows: TGTGCCAGCAGGGCCGGGACAGGGAGCTCCTACGAGCAGTACTTC.